This T cell receptor beta chain came from a study of kidney transplant recipient with SARS-CoV-2 infection. This clonotype was observed at least ten times. TCRdb recomputed calls from the reads with MiXCR, one row per CDR3 protein. The sample contains roughly 230,000 distinct CDR3 sequences, about 30% of which appear only once. V lost 5 bases, J lost 5 bases, and 24 bases lay in between. The CDR3 runs to 18 residues. Germline CDR1 LGHDT, CDR2 YNNKEL (reference sequence). The chain carries TRBV3-1 and TRBJ2-2; D gene unclear. The sample here was a blood sample, taken at baseline and between days 110 and 120 from a kidney transplant recipient. This TCR came from a male patient between 25 and 39 years old who had COVID-19 and was a kidney transplant recipient. Some T cells may be graft donor cells. The CDR3 nucleotides are TGTGCCAGCAGCTTTTTGTATCCCATTTCAGGCTTGACCGGGGAGCTGTTTTTT. This encodes CASSFLYPISGLTGELFF.